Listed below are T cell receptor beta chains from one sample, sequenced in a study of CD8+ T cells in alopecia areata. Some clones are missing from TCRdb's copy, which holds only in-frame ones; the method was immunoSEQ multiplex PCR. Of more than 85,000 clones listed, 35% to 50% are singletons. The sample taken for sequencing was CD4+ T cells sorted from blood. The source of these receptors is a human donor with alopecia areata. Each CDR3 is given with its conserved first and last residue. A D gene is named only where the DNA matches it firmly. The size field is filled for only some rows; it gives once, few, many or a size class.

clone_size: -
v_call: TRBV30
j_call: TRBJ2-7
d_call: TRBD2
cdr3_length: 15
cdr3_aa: CAWREVGGSSYEQYF
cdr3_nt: TGTGCCTGGAGGGAGGTCGGCGGGAGCTCCTACGAGCAGTACTTC

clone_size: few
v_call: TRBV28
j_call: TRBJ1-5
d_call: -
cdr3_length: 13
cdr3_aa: CAIRPPTNQPQHF
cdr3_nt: TGTGCCATCCGACCCCCCACTAATCAGCCCCAGCATTTT

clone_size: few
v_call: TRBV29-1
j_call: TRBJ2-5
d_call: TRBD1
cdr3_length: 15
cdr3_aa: CSVGGTAFRQETQYF
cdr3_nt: TGCAGCGTTGGGGGGACAGCCTTTCGCCAAGAGACCCAGTACTTC

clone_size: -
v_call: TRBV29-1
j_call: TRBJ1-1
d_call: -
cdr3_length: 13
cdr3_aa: CSVVLRTNTEAFF
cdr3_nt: TGCAGCGTTGTGCTTAGGACGAACACTGAAGCTTTCTTT

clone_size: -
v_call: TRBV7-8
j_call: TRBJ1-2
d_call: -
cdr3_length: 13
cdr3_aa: CASSPSRSDGYTF
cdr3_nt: TGTGCCAGCAGCCCGTCCCGGAGTGATGGCTACACCTTC

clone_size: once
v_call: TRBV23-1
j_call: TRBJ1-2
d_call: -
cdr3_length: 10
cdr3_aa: CASSQPGWPF
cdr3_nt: TGCGCCAGCAGTCAACCGGGGTGGCCCTTC

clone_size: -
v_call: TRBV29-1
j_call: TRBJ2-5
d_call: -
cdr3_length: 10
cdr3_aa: CSGQEETQYF
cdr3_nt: TGCAGCGGACAGGAAGAGACCCAGTACTTC

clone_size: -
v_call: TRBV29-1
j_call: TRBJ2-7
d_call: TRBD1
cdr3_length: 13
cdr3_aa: CSVQDRASYEQYF
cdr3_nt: TGCAGCGTTCAAGACAGGGCATCCTACGAGCAGTACTTC

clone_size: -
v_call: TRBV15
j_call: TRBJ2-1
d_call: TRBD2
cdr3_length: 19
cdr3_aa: CATSRGLRTSGNSYNEQFF
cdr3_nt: TGTGCCACCAGCAGAGGGTTGAGGACTAGCGGGAACTCCTACAATGAGCAGTTCTTC

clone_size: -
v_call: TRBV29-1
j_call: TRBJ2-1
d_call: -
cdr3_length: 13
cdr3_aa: CSVDSFASTGRFF
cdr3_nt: TGCAGCGTTGATTCCTTCGCCTCGACTGGCCGGTTCTTC

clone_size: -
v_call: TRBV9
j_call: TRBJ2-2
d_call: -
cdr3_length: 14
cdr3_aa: CASSVDPVPGELFF
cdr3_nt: TGTGCCAGCAGCGTAGATCCAGTCCCGGGGGAGCTGTTTTTT

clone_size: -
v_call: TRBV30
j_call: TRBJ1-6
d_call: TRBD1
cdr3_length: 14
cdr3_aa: CAWRPTGGDSPLHF
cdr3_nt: TGTGCCTGGAGACCAACAGGGGGTGATTCACCCCTCCACTTT

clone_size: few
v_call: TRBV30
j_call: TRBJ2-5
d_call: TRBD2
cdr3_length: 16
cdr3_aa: CAWSVGAGGPVETQYF
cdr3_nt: TGTGCCTGGAGTGTAGGGGCGGGGGGCCCCGTAGAGACCCAGTACTTC

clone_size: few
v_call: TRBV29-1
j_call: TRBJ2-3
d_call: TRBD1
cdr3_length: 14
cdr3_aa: CSAQTGGGTDTQYF
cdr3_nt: TGCAGCGCCCAAACAGGGGGCGGGACAGATACGCAGTATTTT

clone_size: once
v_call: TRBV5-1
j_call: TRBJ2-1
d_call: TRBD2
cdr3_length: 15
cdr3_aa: CASSLARTSGLEQFF
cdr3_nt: TGCGCCAGCAGCTTGGCCAGGACTAGCGGGCTTGAGCAGTTCTTC

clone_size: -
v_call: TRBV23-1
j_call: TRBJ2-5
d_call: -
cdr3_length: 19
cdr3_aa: CASSQWDGAGRQAKETQYF
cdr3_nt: TGCGCCAGCAGTCAATGGGACGGCGCCGGCCGACAGGCCAAAGAGACCCAGTACTTC

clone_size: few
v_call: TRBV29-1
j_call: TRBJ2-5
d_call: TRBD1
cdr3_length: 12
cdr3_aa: CSVHRGQETQYF
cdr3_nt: TGCAGCGTACACAGGGGGCAAGAGACCCAGTACTTC

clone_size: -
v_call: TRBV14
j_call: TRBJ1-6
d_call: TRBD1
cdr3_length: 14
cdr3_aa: CASSQGMTGRPLHF
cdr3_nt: TGTGCCAGCAGCCAGGGAATGACAGGGCGGCCCCTCCACTTT

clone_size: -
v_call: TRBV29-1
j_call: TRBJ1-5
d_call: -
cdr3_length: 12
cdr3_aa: CSVGGMNQPQHF
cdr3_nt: TGCAGCGTTGGGGGAATGAATCAGCCCCAGCATTTT

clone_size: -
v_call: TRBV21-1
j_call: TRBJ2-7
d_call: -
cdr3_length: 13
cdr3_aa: CASSDGRSYEQYF
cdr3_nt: TGTGCCAGCAGCGACGGCCGCTCCTACGAGCAGTACTTC

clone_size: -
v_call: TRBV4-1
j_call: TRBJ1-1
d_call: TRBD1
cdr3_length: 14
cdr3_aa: CASSLDRAAPEAFF
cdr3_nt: TGCGCCAGCAGCCTGGACAGGGCTGCACCTGAAGCTTTCTTT

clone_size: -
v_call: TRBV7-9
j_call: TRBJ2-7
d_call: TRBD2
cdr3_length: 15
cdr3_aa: CASSTGLAGYYEQYF
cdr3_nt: TGTGCCAGCAGCACGGGACTAGCGGGATACTACGAGCAGTACTTC

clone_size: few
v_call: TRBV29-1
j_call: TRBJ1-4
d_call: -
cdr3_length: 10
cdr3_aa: CSARGEKLFF
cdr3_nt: TGCAGCGCGAGGGGTGAAAAACTGTTTTTT

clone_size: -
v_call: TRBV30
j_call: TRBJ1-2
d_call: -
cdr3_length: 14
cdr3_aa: CAWSGYPLAYDYTF
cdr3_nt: TGTGCCTGGAGTGGGTATCCCCTGGCGTATGACTACACCTTC

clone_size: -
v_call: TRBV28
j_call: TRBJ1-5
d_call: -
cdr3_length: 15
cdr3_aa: CASSPYGGANQPQHF
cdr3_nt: TGTGCCAGCAGTCCATACGGGGGGGCCAATCAGCCCCAGCATTTT

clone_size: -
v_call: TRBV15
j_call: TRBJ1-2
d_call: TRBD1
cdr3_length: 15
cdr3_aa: CATSPGQGRDYGYTF
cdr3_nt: TGTGCCACCAGTCCCGGACAGGGAAGGGACTATGGCTACACCTTC

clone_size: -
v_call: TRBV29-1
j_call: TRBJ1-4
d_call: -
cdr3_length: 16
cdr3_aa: CSVEPPGGSGSEKLFF
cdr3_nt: TGCAGCGTTGAACCTCCGGGGGGGAGCGGGAGTGAAAAACTGTTTTTT

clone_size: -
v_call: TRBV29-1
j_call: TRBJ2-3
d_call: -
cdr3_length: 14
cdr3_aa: CSVGAGSSTDTQYF
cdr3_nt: TGCAGTGTGGGGGCAGGGTCCAGCACAGATACGCAGTATTTT

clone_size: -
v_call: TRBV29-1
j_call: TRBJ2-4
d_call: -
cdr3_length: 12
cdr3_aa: CSVPGLGDIQYF
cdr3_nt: TGCAGCGTTCCGGGACTGGGGGACATTCAGTACTTC

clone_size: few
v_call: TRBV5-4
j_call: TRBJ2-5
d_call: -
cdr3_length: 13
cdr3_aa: CASSFGVGETQYF
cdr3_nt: TGTGCCAGCAGCTTCGGGGTCGGGGAGACCCAGTACTTC

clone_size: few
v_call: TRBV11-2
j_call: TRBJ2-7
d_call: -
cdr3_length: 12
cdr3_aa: CASSPGAGEQYF
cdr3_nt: TGTGCCAGCAGCCCCGGGGCGGGCGAGCAGTACTTC

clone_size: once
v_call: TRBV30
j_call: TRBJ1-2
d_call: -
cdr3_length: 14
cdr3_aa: CAWRGNLGRGGYTF
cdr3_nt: TGTGCCTGGAGGGGGAATTTGGGACGGGGTGGCTACACCTTC

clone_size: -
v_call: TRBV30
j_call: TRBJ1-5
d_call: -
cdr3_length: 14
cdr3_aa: CAWRDVGGNQPQHF
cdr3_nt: TGTGCCTGGAGGGACGTAGGGGGCAATCAGCCCCAGCATTTT

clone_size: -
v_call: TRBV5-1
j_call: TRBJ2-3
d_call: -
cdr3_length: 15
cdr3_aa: CASSLGTFSTDTQYF
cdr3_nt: TGCGCCAGCAGCTTGGGGACCTTTAGCACAGATACGCAGTATTTT

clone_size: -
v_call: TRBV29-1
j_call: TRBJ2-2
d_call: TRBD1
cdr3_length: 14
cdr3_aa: CSVGTGGGTGELFF
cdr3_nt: TGCAGCGTTGGGACAGGGGGTGGAACCGGGGAGCTGTTTTTT

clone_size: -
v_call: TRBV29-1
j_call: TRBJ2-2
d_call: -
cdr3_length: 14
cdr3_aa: CSVESTRNTGELFF
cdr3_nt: TGCAGCGTTGAGAGCACAAGGAACACCGGGGAGCTGTTTTTT

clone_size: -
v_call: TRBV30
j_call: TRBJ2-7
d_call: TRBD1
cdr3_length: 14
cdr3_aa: CAWNPPGGDYEQYF
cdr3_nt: TGTGCCTGGAACCCACCAGGGGGTGACTACGAGCAGTACTTC

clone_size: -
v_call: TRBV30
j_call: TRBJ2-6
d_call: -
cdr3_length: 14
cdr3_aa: CACLLSSGANVLTF
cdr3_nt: TGTGCCTGTCTGTTGAGCTCTGGGGCCAACGTCCTGACTTTC

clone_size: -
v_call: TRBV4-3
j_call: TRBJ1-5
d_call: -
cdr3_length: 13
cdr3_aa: CASSQAGGQPQHF
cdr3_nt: TGCGCCAGCAGCCAAGCTGGGGGTCAGCCCCAGCATTTT

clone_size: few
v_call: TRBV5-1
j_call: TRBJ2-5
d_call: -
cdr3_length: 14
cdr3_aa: CASQYMPGGETQYF
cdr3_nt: TGCGCCAGCCAATATATGCCCGGCGGTGAGACCCAGTACTTC

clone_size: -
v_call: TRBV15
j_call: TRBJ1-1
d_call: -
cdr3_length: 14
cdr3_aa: CATSRDLIEPAAFF
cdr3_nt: TGTGCCACCAGCAGAGATCTTATTGAGCCTGCCGCTTTCTTT

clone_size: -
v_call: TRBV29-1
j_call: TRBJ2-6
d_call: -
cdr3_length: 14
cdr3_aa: CSVPDSSGANVLTF
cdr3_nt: TGCAGCGTCCCAGACAGCTCTGGGGCCAACGTCCTGACTTTC

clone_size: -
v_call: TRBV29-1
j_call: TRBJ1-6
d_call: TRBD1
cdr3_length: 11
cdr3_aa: CSVSQGGALHF
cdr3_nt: TGCAGCGTTTCTCAGGGGGGTGCTCTCCACTTT

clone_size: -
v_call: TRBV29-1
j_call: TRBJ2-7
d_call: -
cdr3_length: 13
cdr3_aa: CSYVGDRPYEQYF
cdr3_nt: TGCAGCTACGTCGGGGACCGCCCCTACGAGCAGTACTTC

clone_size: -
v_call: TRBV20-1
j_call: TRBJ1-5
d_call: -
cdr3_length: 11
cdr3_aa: CSARVGQPQHF
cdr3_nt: TGCAGTGCTAGGGTCGGCCAGCCCCAGCATTTT

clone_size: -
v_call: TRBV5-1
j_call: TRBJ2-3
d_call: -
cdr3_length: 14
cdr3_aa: CASSLTGAADTQYF
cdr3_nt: TGCGCCAGCAGTTTGACAGGCGCCGCAGATACGCAGTATTTT

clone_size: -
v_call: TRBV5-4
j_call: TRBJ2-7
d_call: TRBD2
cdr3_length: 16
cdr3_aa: CASSSGLAGSSYEQYF
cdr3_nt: TGTGCCAGCAGCTCTGGACTAGCGGGCAGCTCCTACGAGCAGTACTTC

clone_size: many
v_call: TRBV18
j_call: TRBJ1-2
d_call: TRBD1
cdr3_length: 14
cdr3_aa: CASSRDSEVYGYTF
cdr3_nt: TGTGCCAGCTCCCGGGACAGTGAGGTTTATGGCTACACCTTC

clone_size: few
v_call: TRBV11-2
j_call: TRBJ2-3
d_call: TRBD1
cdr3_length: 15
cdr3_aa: CASSSQGQQTDTQYF
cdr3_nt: TGTGCCAGCAGCTCTCAGGGACAGCAGACAGATACGCAGTATTTT

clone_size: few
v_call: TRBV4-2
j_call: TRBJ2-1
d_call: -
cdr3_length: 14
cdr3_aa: CASSQLSLYNEQFF
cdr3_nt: TGTGCCAGCAGCCAACTTAGCCTCTACAATGAGCAGTTCTTC

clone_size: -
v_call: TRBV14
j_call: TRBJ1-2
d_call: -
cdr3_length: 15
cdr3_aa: CASSREETLAGGYTF
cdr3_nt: TGTGCCAGCAGCCGGGAAGAAACTTTGGCTGGTGGCTACACCTTC

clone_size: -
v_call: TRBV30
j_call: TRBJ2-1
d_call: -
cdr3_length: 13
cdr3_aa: CAWSVEGYNEQFF
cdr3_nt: TGTGCCTGGAGTGTGGAGGGTTACAATGAGCAGTTCTTC

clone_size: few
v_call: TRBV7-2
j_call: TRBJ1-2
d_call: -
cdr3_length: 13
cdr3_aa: CASSPFESRGYTF
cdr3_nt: TGTGCCAGCAGCCCTTTCGAGAGTCGGGGCTACACCTTC

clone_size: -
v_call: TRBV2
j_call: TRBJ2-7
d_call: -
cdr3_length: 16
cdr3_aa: CASSESHGNQSYEQYF
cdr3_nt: TGTGCCAGCAGTGAAAGTCACGGAAACCAATCCTACGAGCAGTACTTC

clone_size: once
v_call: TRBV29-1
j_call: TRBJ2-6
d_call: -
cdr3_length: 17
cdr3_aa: CSVEEKSTSSGANVLTF
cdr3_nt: TGCAGCGTTGAAGAAAAATCGACCTCCTCTGGGGCCAACGTCCTGACTTTC